A single sample gave rise to the 14 T cell receptor beta chains below, sequenced in a study of tumor and adjacent non-tumor tissue in lung cancer. This sample's RNA came from whole unsorted tissue. Three rounds of nested PCR, following a modified ARM-PCR protocol, produced the TCRbeta library. TCRdb itself ran the multiplex PCR reads through MiXCR, one entry per CDR3 protein. The table includes about 76,000 distinct CDR3 sequences, less than 75% detected once. Sequencing was performed on lung tumor tissue. The origin of the receptors is a woman aged 70-85 years with non-small cell lung cancer.

This clonotype was found a few times. A much larger clonotype is one base distant, so this may be a read error. The chain is built from TRBV28 and TRBJ2-5; D might be TRBD1 (5 bases). This CDR3 has 13 amino acids. Germline values: CDR1 MDHEN, CDR2 SYDVKM. This CDR3 is CASSLYRKEAQYF. The CDR3 bases are TGTGCCAGCAGTTTATACAGGAAAGAGGCCCAGTACTTC.

Many counts were recorded for this clonotype. This chain connects TRBV5-4 to TRBJ2-7; D is unclear. The germline CDR1 and CDR2 sequences are SGHNT and YYREEE (reference sequence). The germline V and J ends were trimmed by 2 bases and 0 bases, with 3 bases remaining between them. The CDR3 has 12 residues. CDR3 sequence (DNA): TGTGCCAGCAGCTTTAGCTCCTACGAGCAGTACTTC. It yields the protein CASSFSSYEQYF.

Comments on this clonotype: A read error is likely, as this CDR3 ends without the conserved phenylalanine or tryptophan. This rearrangement joins TRBV6-2 or TRBV6-3 to TRBJ1-3; TRBD1 is a possible D gene (5 bases). This CDR3 spans 16 amino acids. Trimming cost V 9 bases and J 1 base, with 19 bases left between them. Germline values: CDR1 MNHEY, CDR2 SVGEGT. CDR3 in DNA: TGTGCCAGTAACGATCCGGGGCCAGTTTCTGGAAACACCATATATTCT. The encoded protein is CASNDPGPVSGNTIYS.

A word on this clonotype: A read error may account for a junction end that differs from germline. This CDR3 is CANSFGTSGDFYEQYF. The CDR3 bases are TGTGCCAACAGCTTTGGGACTAGCGGGGACTTCTACGAGCAGTACTTC. The chain uses TRBV13 and TRBJ2-7, with 13 bases identical to TRBD2. This CDR3 is built from 16 residues. The germline gives CDR1 PRHDT, CDR2 FYEKMQ (reference sequence).

Comment on this clonotype: One junction end disagrees with the germline gene, perhaps due to a read error. V and J are TRBV12-3 or TRBV12-4 and TRBJ2-5; unclear D gene. The CDR3 has 15 residues. This chain's CDR3 is CASSPPSVLQETQYF. CDR3 bases: TGTGCCAGCAGTCCCCCAAGCGTGCTACAAGAGACCCAATACTTC.

Of note for this clonotype: A junction boundary mismatches the germline segment, possibly from a read error. The chain joins TRBV29-1 to TRBJ2-6; possibly TRBD1 for D (5 bases). Germline CDR1 reads SQVTM; CDR2 reads ANQGSEA. The CDR3 has 16 residues. Here the CDR3 DNA reads TGCAACGTTGAAGATTGTCACAGGTCTGGGGCCAACGTCCTGACTTTC. Translating it yields CNVEDCHRSGANVLTF.

As regards this clonotype: This may be a read error, as it is one base from a much larger clone. The chain recombines TRBV11-2 with TRBJ1-4, with D maybe TRBD1 (5 bases). The CDR3 is made up of 14 amino acids. Trimming left V 1 base short and J 14 bases short, with 17 bases between. CDR1 and CDR2 from the germline V gene are SGHAT and FQNNGV. The CDR3, as DNA: TGTGCCAGCAGCTTAGTAGGACGGCGAGAGGGGCTGTTTTTT. Amino acids: CASSLVGRREGLFF.

Concerning this clonotype itself: One junction end does not reproduce the germline sequence, and a read error may be involved. The chain employs TRBV28 and TRBJ2-2, with 9 positions matching TRBD1. Per the germline V gene, CDR1 is MDHEN and CDR2 is SYDVKM. This CDR3 has 17 residues. The CDR3 reads CASSPLTGGVGTGVLFF. The CDR3 coding sequence is TGTGCCAGCAGTCCCCTCACAGGGGGCGTGGGGACTGGGGTGCTGTTTTTT.

The rearrangement links TRBV30 to TRBJ2-1, with D possibly matching TRBD2 (6 bases). The CDR3 runs to 13 residues. V lost 2 bases to trimming and J lost 9 bases, with 14 bases between them. Germline V gene lookup returns CDR1 GTSNPN and CDR2 SVGIG (reference sequence). The CDR3 nucleotides read TGTGCCTGGAGTCTGCGAGAGGAGGGTGAGCAGTTCTTC. This gives the protein CAWSLREEGEQFF.

On this clonotype itself: This likely comes from a read error, as the CDR3 has no conserved phenylalanine or tryptophan at its end. The chain combines TRBV20-1 with TRBJ2-3, with TRBD2 matching 14 bases. Looked up from germline, CDR1 is DFQATT and CDR2 is SNEGSKA (reference sequence). The length of the CDR3 is 14 residues. V was pared by 6 bases and J by 10 bases, with 9 bases of the junction left unmatched. The CDR3 is CSAVGTSGSAAQYS. CDR3 nucleotide sequence: TGCAGTGCGGTCGGGACTAGCGGGAGTGCGGCGCAGTATTCT.

This clonotype was seen a single time. Relative to the germline gene, one junction end is altered; a read error may explain this. The V call is TRBV10-3, the J call TRBJ1-2, with a tentative D call TRBD1 (6 bases). The CDR3 has 13 residues. From germline, CDR1 is ENHRY and CDR2 SYGVKD. The DNA for the CDR3 is TGTGCCATCACAGGTACAGGGCCCGGTGGCTACGCCTTC. This translates into CAITGTGPGGYAF.

This clonotype came up a few times. The chain carries TRBV30 and TRBJ2-7, with no clear D. Trimming cost V 2 bases and J 2 bases, with 10 bases left between them. The CDR3 runs 13 residues. CDR1 GTSNPN and CDR2 SVGIG come from the germline V gene (reference sequence). CDR3 DNA sequence: TGTGCCTGGAGTCCCCATGGGGCCTACGAGCAGTACTTC. It encodes CAWSPHGAYEQYF.

With respect to this clonotype: Sequence at one end of the junction differs from germline and may be a read error. The CDR3 DNA is TGCGCCAGCAGCCAAGATTCCGGACAGGCATTATTGAACATTGAAGCTTTCTTT. It translates to CASSQDSGQALLNIEAFF. The V call is TRBV4-1, the J call TRBJ1-1; TRBD1 matches 7 bases. This CDR3 region has 18 residues. Germline V lookup: CDR1 MGHRA, CDR2 YSYEKL.

About this clonotype: At one end the junction does not follow the germline gene, possibly because of a read error. DNA for the CDR3: TGTGCCAGCAGTGGGCGAGGAGCGGTGAACATCGGGGAGCTGTTTTTC. Its protein is CASSGRGAVNIGELFF. The chain links TRBV6-1 to TRBJ2-2, with D possibly matching TRBD2 (5 bases). CDR1 is MNHNS, CDR2 SASEGT, per germline. The CDR3 sequence is 16 residues long.